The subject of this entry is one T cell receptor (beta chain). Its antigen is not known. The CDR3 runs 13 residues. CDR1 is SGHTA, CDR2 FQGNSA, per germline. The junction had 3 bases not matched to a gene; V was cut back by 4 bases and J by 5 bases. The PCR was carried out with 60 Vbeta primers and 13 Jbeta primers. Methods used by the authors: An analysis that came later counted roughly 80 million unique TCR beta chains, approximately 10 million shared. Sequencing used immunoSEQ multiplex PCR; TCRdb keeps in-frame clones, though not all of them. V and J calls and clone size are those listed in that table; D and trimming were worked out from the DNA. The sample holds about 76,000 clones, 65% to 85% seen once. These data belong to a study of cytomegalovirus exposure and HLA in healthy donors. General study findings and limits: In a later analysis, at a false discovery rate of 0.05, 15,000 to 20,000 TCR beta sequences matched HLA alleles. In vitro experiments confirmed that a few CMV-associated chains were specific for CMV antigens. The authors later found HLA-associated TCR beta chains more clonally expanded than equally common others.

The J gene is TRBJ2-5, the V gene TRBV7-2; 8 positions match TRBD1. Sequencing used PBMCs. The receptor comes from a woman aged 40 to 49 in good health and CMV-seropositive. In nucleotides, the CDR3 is TGTGCCAGCAGCTGGAACAGGGGGGAGACCCAGTACTTC. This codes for CASSWNRGETQYF.